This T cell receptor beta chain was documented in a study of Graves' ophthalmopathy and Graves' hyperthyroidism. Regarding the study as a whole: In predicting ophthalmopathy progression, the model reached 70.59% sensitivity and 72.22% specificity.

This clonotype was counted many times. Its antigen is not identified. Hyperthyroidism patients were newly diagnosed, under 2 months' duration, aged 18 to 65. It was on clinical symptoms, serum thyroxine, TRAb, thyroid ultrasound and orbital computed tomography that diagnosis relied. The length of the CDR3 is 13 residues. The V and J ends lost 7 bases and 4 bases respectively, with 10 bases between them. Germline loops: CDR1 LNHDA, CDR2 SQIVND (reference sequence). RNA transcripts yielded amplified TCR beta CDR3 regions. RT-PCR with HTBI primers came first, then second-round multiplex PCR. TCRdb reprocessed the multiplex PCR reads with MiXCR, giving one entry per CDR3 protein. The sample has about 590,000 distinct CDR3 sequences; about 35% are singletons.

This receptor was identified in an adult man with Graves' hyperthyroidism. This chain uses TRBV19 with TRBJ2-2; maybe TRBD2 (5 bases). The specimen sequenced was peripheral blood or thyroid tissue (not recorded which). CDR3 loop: CASKRASTGELFF. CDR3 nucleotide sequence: TGTGCCAGTAAGAGGGCGAGCACCGGGGAGCTGTTTTTT.